This TCR beta chain was identified during a study of T cells after yellow fever vaccination (dated by TCRdb to between 2017 and 2020). As for the study more broadly: The SMART-Seq v4 Ultra Low Input RNA kit was used to prepare libraries from fractions with low cell numbers. Two healthy male donors, one aged 18 to 30 and one aged 30 to 39 years, were included in the cohort. Bulk TCR alpha and beta repertoires were sequenced longitudinally to track T-cell clones before and after primary and booster YFV17D yellow fever vaccination. Blood samples were taken at several timepoints before and after primary and secondary immunization, and bulk PBMC replicates and cell subsets were isolated.

The sample's treatment or condition label is to be understood as: live attenuated yellow fever vaccine strain. PBMCs were isolated from peripheral blood using a standard Ficoll-Paque protocol. CD4 and CD8 T-cell fractions were isolated with Dynabeads CD4 and CD8 positive selection kits. TriZol was used to extract RNA from bulk PBMCs, CD4 and CD8 fractions, and dextramer-positive and dextramer-negative fractions. According to the germline V gene (reference sequence), CDR1 reads SEHNR and CDR2 reads FQNEAQ. CDR3 length: 12 amino acids, cysteine to phenylalanine. Just the 36-base CDR3 DNA is kept, in frame starting at base 1. TCR cDNA was synthesized by 5'RACE template switching, through which a universal primer site and unique molecular identifiers were introduced. cDNA synthesis was primed from both the TCR alpha and TCR beta constant segments. Libraries were amplified in two PCR steps, with sample barcodes and sequencing adapters added in the second step. Sequencing of the libraries was done on either Illumina HiSeq 2500 (2x100 bp) or NovaSeq (2x150 bp). For the original study's pipeline: MIGEC was used to demultiplex reads and collapse the reads into UMI consensus sequences, and MiXCR was used for V(D)J alignment. Vaccine-responding clonotypes were defined with edgeR using replicate PBMC samples, requiring FDR below 0.01 and a log2 fold change above 5 up to day 15. Each bulk clonotype was labeled CD4 or CD8 based on which sequenced repertoire, CD4 or CD8, contained the clonotype at higher abundance. Through fastp at Q25 and MiXCR, TCRdb rebuilt clones from the public reads, retaining in-frame beta chains. Identical CDR3 protein sequences are pooled into one entry, listed with their most common genes and DNA. In this record, the V and J calls reflect TCRdb's handling and not the investigators' own analysis. Here the sample has more than 95,000 distinct CDR3 sequences; around 7.2% occur a single time. The ten largest make up 2.7% of the sample.

A remark on this clonotype: The antigen it recognizes is unknown. A junction boundary mismatches the germline segment, possibly from a read error.

Broad study findings and their caveats: A small share of clonotypes was detected in both CD4 and CD8 compartments, with the overlap likely arising from convergent recombination. Computational filtering was needed because FACS-sorted repertoires could contain abundant contaminating clonotypes from the bulk population. Only a couple of donors were included in the study, so the extent to which the findings can be generalized is limited. After the booster, most of the clones that had expanded following primary vaccination were detected again (roughly 97% of CD4 and around 90% of CD8), which suggests that memory was broadly maintained. Compared with the primary T-cell response, the secondary T-cell response was weaker but faster, peaking on day 5 rather than day 15.

The chain is made from TRBV7-9 and TRBJ2-7, with 9 central nucleotides matching TRBD1. Sequencing was performed on CD4+ T cells sorted from PBMCs, taken around 45 days after the first yellow fever vaccination. The sequence came from a man in his late teens or twenties who received the YFV17D yellow fever vaccine. The DNA sequence follows: TGTGCCAGCAGCGCAACAGGGGGCGCACGGGACTTC. Its protein product is CASSATGGARDF. Where the CDR3 stops, the reference TRBV7-9 and TRBJ2-7 genes take over; the full variable domain is DTGVSQNPRHKITKRGQNVTFRCDPISEHNRLYWYRQTLGQGPEFLTYFQNEAQLEKSRLLSDRFSAERPKGSFSTLEIQRTEQGDSAMYLCASSATGGARDFGPGTRLTVT.